Presented here are 26 T cell receptor beta chains from one specimen sequenced in a study of control samples from healthy donors and cancer patients. Profiled with immunoSEQ multiplex PCR; TCRdb holds only in-frame clones, not every one. The data show 30,000 or so clones, with approximately 93% seen just once and roughly 6.7% held by the top ten. The sequenced sample consisted of blood. Source of these receptors: a man in his 60s in good health.

The chain has TRBV5-1 and TRBJ1-2; no clear D. Between the trimmed V and J ends, which lost 2 bases and 4 bases, there was a span of 12 bases. This CDR3 region has 14 residues. Germline V gene lookup returns CDR1 SGHRS and CDR2 YFSETQ. DNA for the CDR3: TGCGCCAGCAGCTTACTGGACGGCCCCTATGGCTACACCTTC. It encodes CASSLLDGPYGYTF.

V and J are TRBV5-6 and TRBJ1-2, with 10 nucleotides matching TRBD1. The CDR3 has 15 amino acids. Trimming took 4 bases from V and 2 from J; bases not matched to a gene: 5. Germline lookup yields CDR1 SGHDT and CDR2 YYEEEE. Written as DNA, the CDR3 is TGTGCCAGCAGCCCTCAGGGACAGGGGAACTATGGCTACACCTTC. Translated: CASSPQGQGNYGYTF.

The chain recombines TRBV6-2 or TRBV6-3 with TRBJ1-6; maybe TRBD1 (5 bases). The CDR3 consists of 16 residues. Germline loops: CDR1 MNHEY, CDR2 SVGEGT. V was clipped by 2 bases and J by 6 bases, with 14 bases between them. In DNA form, the CDR3 reads TGTGCCAGCAGTTACGGGACGGTAATCCGTAATTCACCCCTCCACTTT. Its translation is CASSYGTVIRNSPLHF.

The gene calls are TRBV5-4 and TRBJ2-7; 10 bases fit TRBD1. This CDR3 contains 14 residues. Germline CDR1 and CDR2: SGHNT and YYREEE (reference sequence). V was pared by 1 base and J by 7 bases, with 5 bases of the junction left unmatched. CDR3 bases: TGTGCCAGCAGCTTGACGGGACAGGGGAAGGAGCAGTACTTC. Its protein product is CASSLTGQGKEQYF.

The rearrangement links TRBV10-3 to TRBJ2-1; no clear D gene. The CDR3 runs 14 residues. Germline V gene sequence: CDR1 ENHRY, CDR2 SYGVKD. V was pared by 0 bases and J by 5 bases, with 8 bases between. The CDR3 loop is CAISESAIDNEQFF. The CDR3 region has the DNA TGTGCCATCAGTGAGTCGGCGATCGACAATGAGCAGTTCTTC.

CDR3 loop: CASSFTGGGTQAFF. The CDR3, as DNA: TGTGCCAGCAGCTTCACCGGGGGGGGAACTCAAGCTTTCTTT. This chain connects TRBV7-2 to TRBJ1-1; D is possibly TRBD1 (5 bases). Between the trimmed V and J ends, which lost 3 bases and 9 bases, there was a span of 17 bases. Germline CDR1 reads SGHTA; CDR2 reads FQGNSA. The CDR3 contains 14 residues.

This clone has just one count. The rearrangement uses TRBV3-1 (or the pseudogene TRBV3-2) and TRBJ2-1, with 7 bases aligning to TRBD2. The CDR3 is made up of 15 amino acids. The V segment lost 0 bases and the J segment 6 bases; nucleotides outside the gene matches: 5. In germline, CDR1 is LGHDT, CDR2 YNNKEL (reference sequence). The CDR3 nucleotides are TGTGCCAGCAGCCAAGATTTGCGGGGGTTCAATGAGCAGTTCTTC. This codes for CASSQDLRGFNEQFF.

The rearrangement links TRBV27 to TRBJ2-1; 12 bases agree with TRBD1. V trimming: 4 bases; J trimming: 3 bases; junction bases outside the gene matches: 7. The CDR3 is made up of 17 amino acids. The germline gives CDR1 MNHEY, CDR2 SMNVEV (reference sequence). The CDR3 DNA sequence: TGTGCCAGCAGTTGGGACAGGGGGCATGTTAGCTACAATGAGCAGTTCTTC. It encodes CASSWDRGHVSYNEQFF.

The chain recombines TRBV3-1 (or the pseudogene TRBV3-2) with TRBJ1-5, with D unclear. The V end was cut by 4 bases, the J end by 7 bases, with 14 bases between. This CDR3 has 14 amino acids. Germline V gives CDR1 LGHDT, CDR2 YNNKEL (reference sequence). CDR3 amino acids: CASSRGMANQPQHF. The DNA for the CDR3 is TGTGCCAGCAGCCGAGGGATGGCTAACCAGCCCCAGCATTTT.

The chain links TRBV4-1 to TRBJ1-4; TRBD1 is a possible D gene (6 bases). In germline, CDR1 is MGHRA, CDR2 YSYEKL. V was cut by 4 bases and J by 4 bases, with 13 bases left in between. CDR3 size: 15 residues. The CDR3 sequence: CASSLGGTSNEKLFF. The CDR3 DNA follows: TGCGCCAGCAGCCTCGGGGGGACAAGTAATGAAAAACTGTTTTTT.

The CDR3 is CASSLEATSGNTIYF. The CDR3 DNA reads as TGCGCCAGCAGCTTGGAGGCAACCTCTGGAAACACCATATATTTT. This chain joins TRBV5-1 and TRBJ1-3; D is unresolved. CDR3 size: 15 residues. V lost 0 bases, J lost 0 bases, and 7 bases lay in between. Germline V gene data show CDR1 as SGHRS and CDR2 as YFSETQ.

The V gene is TRBV6-5, the J gene TRBJ1-2; 12 bases align to TRBD1. The germline V gene has CDR1 MNHEY and CDR2 SVGAGI. J gave up 4 bases and V 5 bases, and 5 bases lay outside the gene matches. The CDR3 consists of 15 residues. The CDR3 reads CASSKGQGASYGYTF. In DNA, the CDR3 is TGTGCCAGCAGTAAGGGACAGGGGGCGAGCTATGGCTACACCTTC.

The V gene is TRBV2, the J gene TRBJ1-3, with 8 nucleotides matching TRBD1. Germline V lookup: CDR1 SNHLY, CDR2 FYNNEI. V was clipped by 8 bases and J by 0 bases; unmatched bases: 9. This CDR3 has 16 amino acids. The CDR3 bases are TGTGCCAGCGCAAGATCGGACAGGGTCTCTGGAAACACCATATATTTT. Its protein product is CASARSDRVSGNTIYF.

The V call is TRBV3-1 (or the pseudogene TRBV3-2), the J call TRBJ2-5; a possible D gene is TRBD2 (7 bases). V was trimmed by 4 bases and J by 4 bases, leaving 13 bases between them. Germline loops: CDR1 LGHDT, CDR2 YNNKEL (reference sequence). This CDR3 comprises 14 residues. The CDR3 loop is CASSPQGGGETQYF. In nucleotides, the CDR3 is TGTGCCAGCAGCCCACAGGGCGGGGGAGAGACCCAGTACTTC.

The chain uses TRBV19 and TRBJ1-1, with TRBD1 matching over 9 bases. Germline V gives CDR1 LNHDA, CDR2 SQIVND (reference sequence). CDR3 length: 14 amino acids. V lost 4 bases and J lost 3; bases outside the gene matches: 3. In nucleotides, the CDR3 is TGTGCCAGTAGTACAGGGACAGGGCACACTGAAGCTTTCTTT. Its translation: CASSTGTGHTEAFF.

By share, this clone counts as medium-sized. The chain links TRBV4-1 to TRBJ1-5; D ambiguous. Trimming cost V 4 bases and J 0 bases, with 7 bases left between them. Germline V gives CDR1 MGHRA, CDR2 YSYEKL. CDR3 size: 14 residues. Here the CDR3 DNA reads TGCGCCAGCAGCCGTGAGTATAGCAATCAGCCCCAGCATTTT. Protein product: CASSREYSNQPQHF.

This chain joins TRBV29-1 and TRBJ1-2, with 11 bases fitting TRBD1. CDR1 SQVTM and CDR2 ANQGSEA come from the germline V gene. CDR3 size: 14 residues. Trimming took 4 bases from V and 4 from J; bases not matched to a gene: 5. The CDR3 loop reads CSVVGDRGTYGYTF. For the CDR3, the DNA is TGCAGCGTTGTTGGGGACAGGGGGACCTATGGCTACACCTTC.

The rearrangement links TRBV5-1 to TRBJ2-3; D gene uncertain. V was clipped by 2 bases and J by 0 bases, with 13 bases between them. Germline V gene sequence: CDR1 SGHRS, CDR2 YFSETQ. This CDR3 comprises 16 residues. The CDR3 bases are TGCGCCAGCAGCTTACAAAACACATATAGCACAGATACGCAGTATTTT. Its protein is CASSLQNTYSTDTQYF.

This chain uses TRBV10-2 with TRBJ1-2, with 7 bases matching TRBD1. Germline V gives CDR1 WSHSY, CDR2 SAAADI. V lost 3 bases to trimming and J lost 6 bases; unmatched junction nucleotides: 4. The CDR3 sequence is 13 residues long. The DNA of the CDR3 is TGCGCCAGCAGTGACACAGGGGCGGATGGCTACACCTTC. It codes for CASSDTGADGYTF.

This clone is medium-sized. The J gene is TRBJ2-5, the V gene TRBV7-9, with TRBD1 identical over 7 bases. Germline CDR1 reads SEHNR; CDR2 reads FQNEAQ (reference sequence). With V trimmed by 6 bases and J by 2 bases, 6 bases remained unmatched. This CDR3 region has 14 residues. The chain's CDR3 is CASRAPGQQETQYF. Here the CDR3 DNA reads TGTGCCAGCAGGGCTCCGGGACAGCAAGAGACCCAGTACTTC.

The genes are TRBV19 and TRBJ1-5; D possibly corresponds to TRBD1 (6 bases). Looked up from germline, CDR1 is LNHDA and CDR2 is SQIVND (reference sequence). Trimming took 2 bases from V and 0 from J, leaving 14 bases between them. This CDR3 comprises 17 residues. CDR3 loop: CASSITRGLDSNQPQHF. The CDR3 DNA reads as TGTGCCAGTAGTATAACCAGGGGCCTTGATAGCAATCAGCCCCAGCATTTT.

This chain links TRBV7-3 with TRBJ1-1; 12 bases line up with TRBD1. The CDR3 contains 17 residues. Germline loops: CDR1 SGHTA, CDR2 FQGTGA. The V gene end was trimmed by 5 bases and the J gene end by 1 base; junction bases not matched to a gene: 8. The CDR3 nucleotides are TGTGCCAGCAGCACGGGGGACAGGGGGCTTGGGAACACTGAAGCTTTCTTT. Protein: CASSTGDRGLGNTEAFF. The entire variable domain, with the rest obtained from reference TRBV7-3 and TRBJ1-1, is as follows: GAGVSQTPSNKVTEKGKYVELRCDPISGHTALYWYRQSLGQGPEFLIYFQGTGAADDSGLPNDRFFAVRPEGSVSTLKIQRTERGDSAVYLCASSTGDRGLGNTEAFFGQGTRLTVV.

This rearrangement joins TRBV19 to TRBJ1-4; D is uncertain. Per the germline V gene, CDR1 is LNHDA and CDR2 is SQIVND (reference sequence). The CDR3 has 12 residues. V lost 5 bases and J lost 7, with 8 bases in between. Here the CDR3 DNA reads TGTGCCAGTAGTGTCCAAGGTGAAAAACTGTTTTTT. Protein: CASSVQGEKLFF. The full variable domain, completed using reference TRBV19 and TRBJ1-4, is DGGITQSPKYLFRKEGQNVTLSCEQNLNHDAMYWYRQDPGQGLRLIYYSQIVNDFQKGDIAEGYSVSREKKESFPLTVTSAQKNPTAFYLCASSVQGEKLFFGSGTQLSVL.

The chain couples TRBV7-8 to TRBJ1-6, with D uncertain. V was pared by 5 bases and J by 5 bases, with 13 bases between. Germline loops: CDR1 SGHVS, CDR2 FQNEAQ. The CDR3 has 15 amino acids. DNA for the CDR3: TGTGCCAGCAGCCCAAGGAGGCCCGATAATTCACCCCTCCACTTT. Translation: CASSPRRPDNSPLHF.

The sample holds one count of this clone. The chain is built from TRBV6-2 or TRBV6-3 and TRBJ2-7; D gene unclear. V was trimmed by 3 bases and J by 3 bases, leaving 6 bases between them. The V gene's germline CDR1 is MNHEY and CDR2 SVGEGT. There are 12 residues in the CDR3. The CDR3 DNA reads TGTGCCAGCAGTTATAACAGCTACGAGCAGTACTTC. As protein: CASSYNSYEQYF.

The J gene is TRBJ2-5, the V gene TRBV11-2; TRBD2 agrees at 9 bases. From germline, CDR1 is SGHAT and CDR2 FQNNGV. V was pared by 1 base and J by 5 bases, with 2 bases of the junction left unmatched. CDR3 size: 14 residues. In DNA form, the CDR3 reads TGTGCCAGCAGCTTAGTAGCGGGGGTGGAGACCCAGTACTTC. It translates to CASSLVAGVETQYF.